Listed here are 29 T cell receptor beta chains from one sample, sequenced in a study of T cells in Graves' hyperthyroidism and ophthalmopathy. It was RNA transcripts that yielded the amplified TCR beta CDR3 regions. RT-PCR in the first round (using the HTBI primer set) targeted the TCR CDR3. TCRdb reprocessed the multiplex PCR reads with MiXCR, giving one entry per CDR3 protein. This table has hundreds of thousands of distinct CDR3 sequences, around 42% appearing once. Sequencing was done on a sample of peripheral blood or thyroid tissue (not recorded which). The receptors come from a woman aged 18-35 years with Graves' hyperthyroidism.

This clonotype has a handful of counts. J is TRBJ1-5 and V is TRBV5-1; D not resolved. Germline V lookup: CDR1 SGHRS, CDR2 YFSETQ. The CDR3 runs 14 residues. Trimming removed 3 bases at V and 3 bases at J, with 10 bases between. The CDR3, as DNA: TGCGCCAGCAGCTATACCGGGCCCAATCAGCCCCAGCATTTT. Protein product: CASSYTGPNQPQHF.

This clonotype was seen repeatedly, ten times or more. The chain carries TRBV15 and TRBJ2-7; a possible D gene is TRBD1 (6 bases). Trimming took off 5 bases at V and 2 bases at J, with 13 bases between the two ends. Germline V lookup: CDR1 LNHNV, CDR2 YYDKDF (reference sequence). This CDR3 spans 14 amino acids. The CDR3 DNA follows: TGTGCCACCAGCCGACAGGACGGGGCCTACGAGCAGTACTTC. Translation: CATSRQDGAYEQYF.

This clonotype has just a few counts. V is TRBV19 and J is TRBJ2-7, with 8 bases matching TRBD2. The germline V gene encodes CDR1 LNHDA and CDR2 SQIVND (reference sequence). The length of the CDR3 is 12 residues. Trimming cost V 11 bases and J 3 bases; bases outside gene matches: 6. The CDR3 DNA reads as TGTGCCGGTTTAGCGGGGAGCTACGAGCAGTACTTC. It is translated as CAGLAGSYEQYF. Drawing the rest from reference TRBV19 and TRBJ2-7, the complete variable domain is DGGITQSPKYLFRKEGQNVTLSCEQNLNHDAMYWYRQDPGQGLRLIYYSQIVNDFQKGDIAEGYSVSREKKESFPLTVTSAQKNPTAFYLCAGLAGSYEQYFGPGTRLTVT.

This clonotype came up a few times. This chain uses TRBV14 with TRBJ2-5; the match to TRBD1 covers 7 bases. The ends lost 1 base at V and 5 bases at J; junction bases unmatched: 7. The CDR3 consists of 15 residues. Germline CDR1 reads SGHDN; CDR2 reads FVKESK. For the CDR3, the DNA is TGTGCCAGCAGCCAAGTGACAGGGTGGCGGGAGACCCAGTACTTC. It encodes CASSQVTGWRETQYF.

This clonotype was counted many times. The chain links TRBV6-4 to TRBJ1-5; a possible D gene is TRBD1 (5 bases). The CDR3 contains 14 residues. Per germline, CDR1 MRHNA and CDR2 SNTAGT. V lost 1 base and J 7 bases, leaving 11 bases between the germline ends. The DNA of the CDR3 is TGTGCCAGCAGTGACTTGGGGGGGGAACAGCCCCAGCATTTT. It yields the protein CASSDLGGEQPQHF.

In its sample, this clonotype was seen many times. The chain uses TRBV2 and TRBJ1-5, with no clear D. Germline V gene data show CDR1 as SNHLY and CDR2 as FYNNEI. V was pared by 1 base and J by 9 bases, with 13 bases between. This CDR3 is built from 14 residues. In DNA, the CDR3 is TGTGCCAGCAGTGAAGTGCCCCTCTGGTCGCCCCAGCATTTT. Translating gives CASSEVPLWSPQHF.

The table lists this clonotype with a count of one. The gene calls are TRBV24-1 and TRBJ2-5; TRBD2 is a possible D gene (6 bases). In germline, CDR1 is KGHDR, CDR2 SFDVKD. There are 15 residues in the CDR3. V lost 4 bases and J 5 bases, leaving 16 bases between the germline ends. CDR3 residues: CATSEDSAGSETQYF. The CDR3, as DNA: TGTGCCACCAGTGAAGATTCCGCGGGGTCGGAGACCCAGTACTTC.

There are many counts of this clonotype. V is TRBV2 and J is TRBJ1-2, with D possibly being TRBD1 (6 bases). Germline V gene lookup returns CDR1 SNHLY and CDR2 FYNNEI. The germline V and J ends were trimmed by 6 bases and 4 bases, with 6 bases remaining between them. The CDR3 is 11 residues long. The CDR3 region has the DNA TGTGCCAGCAGGGACAGCTATGGCTACACCTTC. The encoded protein is CASRDSYGYTF.

The gene calls are TRBV2 and TRBJ2-5; 14 bases are a match to TRBD2. Germline trimming cut 3 bases from V and 5 bases from J; bases unmatched to any gene: 5. In germline, CDR1 is SNHLY, CDR2 FYNNEI. The CDR3 length is 16 residues. The CDR3 nucleotides are TGTGCCAGCAGTGACTACCGACTAGCGGGAGGGGAGACCCAGTACTTC. Amino acid sequence: CASSDYRLAGGETQYF.

This clonotype was recorded at least ten times. The J gene is TRBJ2-7, the V gene TRBV7-9; D unclear. Germline assignment: CDR1 SEHNR and CDR2 FQNEAQ (reference sequence). The V end lost 4 bases, the J end lost 5 bases, and 9 bases lay between the germline ends. The CDR3 has 12 amino acids. CDR3 region: CASSYDAHEQYF. Written as DNA, the CDR3 is TGTGCCAGCAGCTATGACGCGCACGAGCAGTACTTC.

CDR3 sequence reads: CASSYDRPNEKLFF. The CDR3 bases are TGTGCCAGCAGCTACGACAGACCTAATGAAAAACTGTTTTTT. V and J are TRBV7-8 and TRBJ1-4, with a tentative D call TRBD1 (5 bases). This CDR3 contains 14 residues. Germline-derived CDR1 and CDR2 are SGHVS and FQNEAQ. V was shortened by 4 bases and J by 3 bases, with 9 bases between the two germline ends.

This clonotype was recorded once. This chain connects TRBV20-1 to TRBJ1-2; D not certain. V was shortened by 0 bases and J by 8 bases, with 10 bases between the two germline ends. The CDR3 sequence is 12 residues long. CDR1 and CDR2 (germline): DFQATT, SNEGSKA (reference sequence). Here the CDR3 reads CSAREREVGYTF. CDR3 nucleotides: TGCAGTGCTAGAGAGCGGGAAGTGGGCTACACCTTC.

The chain carries TRBV29-1 and TRBJ2-6, with D possibly being TRBD1 or TRBD2 (6 bases each). The germline V gene has CDR1 SQVTM and CDR2 ANQGSEA. The CDR3 runs to 13 residues. V was cut by 7 bases and J by 4 bases, with 11 bases left in between. The CDR3 reads CSAEGEGANVLTF. CDR3 DNA sequence: TGCAGCGCGGAGGGGGAAGGGGCCAACGTCCTGACTTTC. The full variable domain, its missing parts supplied by reference TRBV29-1 and TRBJ2-6, is SAVISQKPSRDICQRGTSLTIQCQVDSQVTMMFWYRQQPGQSLTLIATANQGSEATYESGFVIDKFPISRPNLTFSTLTVSNMSPEDSSIYLCSAEGEGANVLTFGAGSRLTVL.

The chain links TRBV10-3 to TRBJ1-4, with D possibly TRBD1 on 5 matching bases. V lost 2 bases, J lost 15 bases, and 13 bases lay in between. Per germline, CDR1 ENHRY and CDR2 SYGVKD. This CDR3 spans 12 amino acids. The CDR3 coding sequence is TGTGCCATCAGTGAGCGGGCAGGGAACGTGTTTTTT. It encodes CAISERAGNVFF.

CDR3 nucleotide sequence: TGTGCCAGCGGTAGGAGGGGTACGAAAGCTTTCTTT. It encodes CASGRRGTKAFF. The rearrangement uses TRBV25-1 and TRBJ1-1, with D perhaps TRBD1 (5 bases). Germline CDR1 is MGHDK and CDR2 is SYGVNS. CDR3 length equals 12 residues. V lost 8 bases to trimming and J lost 9 bases, with 16 bases between them.

This clonotype was found a few times. The V call is TRBV5-5, the J call TRBJ1-5; D is ambiguous. V was shortened by 3 bases and J by 2 bases, with 15 bases between the two germline ends. Germline V gives CDR1 SGHKS, CDR2 YYEKEE (reference sequence). The CDR3 has 16 residues. CDR3 amino acids: CASSWGWTAGNQPQHF. Written as DNA, the CDR3 is TGTGCCAGCAGCTGGGGATGGACGGCAGGCAATCAGCCCCAGCATTTT.

This clonotype was picked up a small number of times. The chain carries TRBV29-1 and TRBJ2-7; D unclear. The CDR3 has 14 residues. V lost 4 bases to trimming and J lost 4 bases, with 17 bases between them. CDR1 and CDR2 (germline): SQVTM, ANQGSEA. For the CDR3, the DNA is TGCAGCGTTGGTCAAGAGCTTTCTTTGTACGAGCAGTACTTC. This translates into CSVGQELSLYEQYF.

V and J are TRBV7-9 and TRBJ2-5; TRBD1 is a possible D gene (7 bases). CDR1 is SEHNR, CDR2 FQNEAQ, per germline (reference sequence). V lost 5 bases and J 5 bases, leaving 21 bases between the germline ends. This CDR3 region has 16 residues. CDR3 residues: CASSPKTGIGRETQYF. CDR3 nucleotide sequence: TGTGCCAGCAGCCCAAAGACAGGGATTGGGAGGGAGACCCAGTACTTC.

V and J are TRBV24-1 and TRBJ2-2; D is possibly TRBD1 (6 bases). Germline loops: CDR1 KGHDR, CDR2 SFDVKD. Trimming removed 3 bases from V and 0 bases from J, with 13 bases in between. The length of the CDR3 is 17 residues. The CDR3, as DNA: TGTGCCACCAGTGATATGGACAGTAGGACGAACACCGGGGAGCTGTTTTTT. Its translation: CATSDMDSRTNTGELFF.

The rearrangement uses TRBV2 and TRBJ2-7, with 7 bases that match TRBD1. From germline, CDR1 is SNHLY and CDR2 FYNNEI. Germline trimming cut 6 bases from V and 5 bases from J; bases unmatched to any gene: 4. This CDR3 has 12 residues. CDR3 in amino acids: CASRPTGNEQYF. CDR3 coding DNA: TGTGCCAGCAGGCCGACAGGGAACGAGCAGTACTTC.

This clonotype was found a few times. The rearrangement joins TRBV4-1 to TRBJ2-7; D gene uncertain. The CDR3 totals 14 residues. The germline V gene encodes CDR1 MGHRA and CDR2 YSYEKL. Trimming removed 1 base at V and 6 bases at J, with 13 bases between. CDR3 nucleotide sequence: TGCGCCAGCAGCCAAGCTTTATCTAGGACCGAGCAGTACTTC. Its translation: CASSQALSRTEQYF.

This clonotype was found a few times. A much larger clone sits a single nucleotide away, making a read error possible. V is TRBV10-3 and J is TRBJ1-2, with D unresolved. The CDR3 totals 11 residues. The ends were cut back, 10 bases at V and 0 bases at J, with 6 bases in the middle. CDR1 ENHRY and CDR2 SYGVKD come from the germline V gene. The CDR3 reads CANEANYGYTF. CDR3 nucleotides: TGTGCCAACGAAGCTAACTATGGCTACACCTTC.

The CDR3 reads CASSHGTGRTGELFF. Here the CDR3 DNA reads TGCGCCAGCAGCCACGGGACAGGGAGAACCGGGGAGCTGTTTTTT. V usage is TRBV5-1 and J usage is TRBJ2-2; TRBD1 matches 9 bases. The CDR3 is 15 residues long. Germline-derived CDR1 and CDR2 are SGHRS and YFSETQ. Germline trimming cut 4 bases from V and 5 bases from J; bases unmatched to any gene: 6.

The chain is built from TRBV7-2 and TRBJ2-5, with 7 bases matching TRBD2. With V trimmed by 1 base and J by 0 bases, 8 bases remained unmatched. CDR1 and CDR2 from the germline V gene are SGHTA and FQGNSA. This CDR3 contains 17 residues. CDR3 region: CASSLGAVLADQETQYF. The CDR3 DNA is TGTGCCAGCAGCTTAGGAGCGGTCCTAGCGGACCAAGAGACCCAGTACTTC.

In this sample, this clonotype turned up many times. The gene calls are TRBV12-3 or TRBV12-4 and TRBJ1-5; 9 bases align to TRBD1. Unmatched junction bases numbered 7, after V lost 7 bases and J lost 3 bases. The CDR3 has 15 amino acids. The chain's CDR3 is CASTLGQGLNQPQHF. The CDR3, as DNA: TGTGCCAGCACCTTAGGACAGGGGCTCAATCAGCCCCAGCATTTT.

With respect to this clonotype: A junction boundary mismatches the germline segment, possibly from a read error. The chain uses TRBV24-1 and TRBJ1-1, with a weak D call TRBD1 (5 bases). The CDR3 runs to 15 residues. Germline CDR1 is KGHDR and CDR2 is SFDVKD. Written as DNA, the CDR3 is TGTGCCAGCAGTTACGCCGGGGACGCGAACACTGAAGCTTTCTTT. This translates into CASSYAGDANTEAFF.

V gene TRBV19 combines with J gene TRBJ1-1, with 8 bases aligning to TRBD1. Losses at the gene ends were 7 bases for V and 4 bases for J; bases not matched to a gene: 8. The CDR3 runs to 14 residues. Germline V gene sequence: CDR1 LNHDA, CDR2 SQIVND (reference sequence). CDR3 bases: TGTGCCAGTACCAGAAACGGACAGGGCACTGAAGCTTTCTTT. Protein: CASTRNGQGTEAFF.

This clonotype has ten or more counts. The rearrangement uses TRBV15 and TRBJ1-1; D is perhaps TRBD1 (6 bases). CDR1 is LNHNV and CDR2 is YYDKDF in the germline V gene (reference sequence). V lost 1 base to trimming and J lost 4 bases, with 13 bases between them. There are 15 residues in the CDR3. CDR3 DNA sequence: TGTGCCACCAGCAGAGTTCGGGGGGCGATCACTGAAGCTTTCTTT. Translation: CATSRVRGAITEAFF.

The chain carries TRBV2 and TRBJ2-5; perhaps TRBD2 as D (5 bases). V shed 7 bases and J shed 5 bases, with 8 bases lying between them. The length of the CDR3 is 11 residues. Germline-derived CDR1 and CDR2 are SNHLY and FYNNEI. In DNA form, the CDR3 reads TGTGCCAGCATACAGCGGGAGACCCAGTACTTC. Translation: CASIQRETQYF.